This TCR beta chain was recovered during a study of metastatic and nonmetastatic thyroid tumors. Prior to thyroid surgery, none of the patients had received any treatment. Germline V CDR1 and CDR2: LNHDA, SQIVND (reference sequence). The CDR3 has 14 amino acids. Trimming left V 0 bases short and J 5 bases short, with 10 bases between. TCRdb re-processed the PCR reads through MiXCR. The data show about 14,000 clones, approximately 29% seen once. This clone was seen more than once but under ten times. The sample carries other DNA sequences with the same CDR3. This clonotype was obtained from a female donor with papillary thyroid cancer or a benign thyroid nodule (not recorded which). Some clones in this sample may be carry-over from other donors' samples. The specimen sequenced was tumor tissue. The chain links TRBV19 to TRBJ1-2; the D is unclear. The CDR3 reads CASSIDRGSYGYTF. CDR3 nucleotides: TGTGCCAGTAGTATAGATCGTGGAAGTTATGGCTACACCTTC.